This T cell receptor beta chain emerged from a study of blood T cell repertoires in COVID-19. The CDR3 is 14 residues long. Germline values: CDR1 SGHTA, CDR2 FQGNSA. V shed 5 bases and J shed 2 bases, with 12 bases lying between them. Repertoires were generated with immunoSEQ multiplex PCR, while TCRdb's copy carries only in-frame clones and drops some. The sample contains a few hundred thousand clones, roughly nine tenths of which appear only once. Sequencing was done on a sample of PBMCs or T cells enriched from blood (not recorded which). This chain joins TRBV7-2 and TRBJ1-1; D possibly corresponds to TRBD1 (5 bases). The source is a woman younger than 45 who had recovered from COVID-19. The CDR3 spells CASSTRQSNTEAFF. Here the CDR3 DNA reads TGTGCCAGCAGCACCAGACAGAGCAACACTGAAGCTTTCTTT. Supplemented by reference TRBV7-2 and TRBJ1-1, the full variable domain reads GAGVSQSPSNKVTEKGKDVELRCDPISGHTALYWYRQSLGQGLEFLIYFQGNSAPDKSGLPSDRFSAERTGGSVSTLTIQRTQQEDSAVYLCASSTRQSNTEAFFGQGTRLTVV.